The 7 T cell receptor beta chains below were found in one sample sequenced in a study of cytomegalovirus exposure and HLA in healthy donors. A multiplex PCR was run with 60 Vbeta primers and 13 Jbeta primers. Only in-frame clones appear in the TCRdb table, and some are missing; sequencing was by immunoSEQ multiplex PCR. Of some 150,000 clones in the sample, 50% to 75% were seen once. Material for sequencing was PBMCs. All receptors derive from a woman aged 55 to 70 in good health and CMV-seropositive.

CDR3 nucleotides: TGTGCCACCAGCCGAAGGACAGGGCAAGAGACCCAGTACTTC. Encoded protein: CATSRRTGQETQYF. V and J are TRBV15 and TRBJ2-5, with TRBD1 matching 8 bases. Losses at the gene ends were 5 bases for V and 2 bases for J; bases not matched to a gene: 4. This CDR3 has 14 residues. Germline CDR1 is LNHNV and CDR2 is YYDKDF (reference sequence).

This clone was found a few times. The chain carries TRBV5-6 and TRBJ2-5; D is undetermined. Germline CDR1 reads SGHDT; CDR2 reads YYEEEE. V was trimmed by 6 bases and J by 5 bases, leaving 14 bases between them. This CDR3 is built from 13 residues. The CDR3 DNA is TGTGCCAGCATGGTTCTCCATGCGGAGACCCAGTACTTC. This sequence encodes CASMVLHAETQYF. Based on the CDR3 plus reference TRBV5-6 and TRBJ2-5, the full variable domain is DAGVTQSPTHLIKTRGQQVTLRCSPKSGHDTVSWYQQALGQGPQFIFQYYEEEERQRGNFPDRFSGHQFPNYSSELNVNALLLGDSALYLCASMVLHAETQYFGPGTRLLVL.

This clone showed up just a few times. V and J are TRBV6-5 and TRBJ1-1, with D perhaps matching TRBD1 (6 bases). Germline V gives CDR1 MNHEY, CDR2 SVGAGI. Trimming took 8 bases from V and 5 from J, leaving 9 bases between them. CDR3 length equals 11 residues. The chain's CDR3 is CASEQGTEAFF. The CDR3 DNA reads as TGTGCCAGCGAACAGGGTACTGAAGCTTTCTTT.

This rearrangement joins TRBV19 to TRBJ2-4, with 8 bases matching TRBD1. There are 14 residues in the CDR3. Germline CDR1 and CDR2: LNHDA and SQIVND (reference sequence). With 5 bases clipped from V and 6 bases from J, the junction kept 6 bases outside the gene matches. This CDR3 reads CASSPTGAGNIQYF. The CDR3 nucleotides are TGTGCCAGTAGTCCGACAGGGGCGGGAAACATTCAGTACTTC. Full variable domain (outside the CDR3, taken from reference TRBV19 and TRBJ2-4): DGGITQSPKYLFRKEGQNVTLSCEQNLNHDAMYWYRQDPGQGLRLIYYSQIVNDFQKGDIAEGYSVSREKKESFPLTVTSAQKNPTAFYLCASSPTGAGNIQYFGAGTRLSVL.

This clone was seen a handful of times. This chain uses TRBV5-1 with TRBJ2-7; 7 positions match TRBD2. This CDR3 region has 15 residues. Germline lookup yields CDR1 SGHRS and CDR2 YFSETQ. Unmatched junction bases numbered 13, after V lost 4 bases and J lost 6 bases. CDR3 protein: CASSPGGGLVPEQYF. DNA of the CDR3: TGCGCCAGCAGCCCGGGCGGCGGACTAGTCCCCGAGCAGTACTTC.

This clone was found once. V and J are TRBV7-3 and TRBJ2-1; 10 positions match TRBD2. Per the germline V gene, CDR1 is SGHTA and CDR2 is FQGTGA. This CDR3 contains 16 residues. The V gene end was trimmed by 4 bases and the J gene end by 7 bases; junction bases not matched to a gene: 10. The CDR3 region is CASSSSGSGVGNEQFF. As DNA, the CDR3 is TGTGCCAGCAGCTCTAGCGGGAGCGGGGTTGGGAATGAGCAGTTCTTC. Full variable domain (rest looked up from reference TRBV7-3 and TRBJ2-1): GAGVSQTPSNKVTEKGKYVELRCDPISGHTALYWYRQSLGQGPEFLIYFQGTGAADDSGLPNDRFFAVRPEGSVSTLKIQRTERGDSAVYLCASSSSGSGVGNEQFFGPGTRLTVL.

In its sample, this clone was seen a few times. The chain recombines TRBV30 with TRBJ1-2, with D unclear. Looked up from germline, CDR1 is GTSNPN and CDR2 is SVGIG (reference sequence). This CDR3 spans 13 amino acids. V lost 2 bases to trimming and J lost 8 bases, with 15 bases between them. The CDR3 DNA is TGTGCCTGGAGTTCCGGGTACTATGGGGGCTACACCTTC. This sequence encodes CAWSSGYYGGYTF.